This T cell receptor beta chain was sequenced for a study of tumor and adjacent non-tumor tissue in lung cancer (dated 2018 in TCRdb). Background for the entire study: Patients with adenocarcinoma (about twelve), squamous cell carcinoma (2) and small cell lung cancer (1) were included in the cohort. Among the roughly 15 patients, ages ranged from about 31 to 76 years, roughly ten were men and 5 were women, and disease was TNM stage I to III. Sequencing produced 130 million or so productive TCRbeta reads in total, an average of approximately 4.5 million reads per sample. Bulk TCRbeta repertoires were compared between lung tumor tissue and matched distant non-tumor lung tissue obtained from around 14 lung cancer patients. TCRbeta CDR3 sequencing was performed on about 29 paired specimens, with one tumor sample and one normal lung sample collected per patient.

Taken from cysteine to phenylalanine, the CDR3 has 11 residues. The sequence is cut down to CDR3 DNA, 33 bases in frame from base 1. As encoded in the germline V gene (reference sequence), CDR1 is DFQATT while CDR2 is SNEGSKA. The paper as a whole reports these results and caveats: TCR diversity (inverse Simpson) was significantly higher in tumor than in normal lung tissue (roughly 430 vs 170, P = 0.0075, Mann-Whitney U test). The top 100 clones accounted for a significantly larger cumulative portion of the repertoire in normal lung than in tumor tissue. Peripheral blood was not sequenced, so blood TCRbeta repertoires were not examined in the lung cancer patients of the study. Younger patients had significantly higher TCR diversity, and higher tumor TCR diversity was associated with shorter overall and disease-free survival. The sequencing platform is not named in the methods, and unique molecular identifiers are not mentioned. The cohort had only about 16 patients, and the authors noted that larger samples and more detailed clinical data are needed.

RNA was extracted from bulk unsorted tissue and checked for quality with a NanoDrop ND-1000 and an Agilent 2100. All donors had newly diagnosed lung cancer, had not received prior chemotherapy, and were admitted for thoracic surgery in China between August and November 2014. Patients who had received previous radiotherapy or chemotherapy, or who had another concurrent cancer, were excluded from the study. Surgical tissue pieces of 1-2 cm3 were preserved in RNAlater solution and stored at -80 °C until use. Libraries were made using multiplex PCR. The sample was run on an Illumina HiSeq 2500. TCRbeta libraries were built by three rounds of nested PCR using primers (Table S4), following protocols modified from ARM-PCR. Before sequencing, PCR products of 200-500 bp were excised from the gel and purified with the QIAquick gel extraction kit. As for how the authors treated the data: Trimmomatic was used to clean the reads, FLASH merged the cleaned reads into complete CDR3 sequences, and MiTCR assigned the sequences to V(D)J germline segments. Clonal diversity was computed as the inverse Simpson's index with VDJtools. In-frame sequences lacking a premature stop codon were counted as productive reads. In TCRdb, the public reads were trimmed at Q25 with fastp and aligned with MiXCR, with productive beta chains retained. Identical CDR3 proteins give one entry, which carries the most common genes and DNA. TCRdb, rather than the study authors, made the V and J calls. The sample has 200,000 to 250,000 distinct CDR3 sequences on record, 71% of them singletons. The ten biggest clones cover under 30% of the sample.

On this clonotype itself: Its recognized antigen is unknown. It has no much larger one-base neighbor in the sample; base qualities were not kept.

This receptor chain uses TRBV20-1 and TRBJ2-7; TRBD2 lines up with 8 middle nucleotides. The sequenced material came from lung tumor tissue. The receptor comes from a man aged 55-75 years with non-small cell lung cancer. The encoded CDR3 is CSGGRFHEQYF. The DNA is as follows: TGCAGCGGCGGGAGGTTCCACGAGCAGTACTTC.